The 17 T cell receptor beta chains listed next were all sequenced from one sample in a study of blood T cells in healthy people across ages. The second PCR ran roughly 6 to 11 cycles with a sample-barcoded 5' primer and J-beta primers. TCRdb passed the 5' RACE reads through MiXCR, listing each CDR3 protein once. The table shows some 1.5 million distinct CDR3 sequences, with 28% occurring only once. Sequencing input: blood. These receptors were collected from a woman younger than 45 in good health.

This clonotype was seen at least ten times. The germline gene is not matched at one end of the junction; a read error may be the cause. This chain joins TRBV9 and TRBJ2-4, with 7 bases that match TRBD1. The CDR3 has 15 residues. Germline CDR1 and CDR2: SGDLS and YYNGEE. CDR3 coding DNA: TGTGCCAGCAGTGTAGGGGGCGGTGCCAAAAACATTCAGTACTTC. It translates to CASSVGGGAKNIQYF.

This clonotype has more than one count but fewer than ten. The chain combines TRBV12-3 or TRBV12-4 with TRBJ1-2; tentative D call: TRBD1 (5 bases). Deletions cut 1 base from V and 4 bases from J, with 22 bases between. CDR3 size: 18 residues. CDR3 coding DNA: TGTGCCAGCAGTTTAGGCGGGGCGGAAAGTACAGCGAGCTATGGCTACACCTTC. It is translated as CASSLGGAESTASYGYTF.

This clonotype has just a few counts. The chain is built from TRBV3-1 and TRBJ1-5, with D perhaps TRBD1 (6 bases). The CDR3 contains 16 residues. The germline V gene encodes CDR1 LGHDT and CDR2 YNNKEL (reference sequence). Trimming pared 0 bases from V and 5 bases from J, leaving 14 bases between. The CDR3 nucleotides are TGTGCCAGCAGCCAAGATTGGACAGAGGGTCATCAGCCCCAGCATTTT. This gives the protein CASSQDWTEGHQPQHF.

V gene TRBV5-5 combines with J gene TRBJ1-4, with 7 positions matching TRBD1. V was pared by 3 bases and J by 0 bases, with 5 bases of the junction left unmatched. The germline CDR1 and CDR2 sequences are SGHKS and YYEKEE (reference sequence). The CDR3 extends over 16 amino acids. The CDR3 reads CASSWGDRTTNEKLFF. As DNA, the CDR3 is TGTGCCAGCAGCTGGGGGGACAGAACAACTAATGAAAAACTGTTTTTT.

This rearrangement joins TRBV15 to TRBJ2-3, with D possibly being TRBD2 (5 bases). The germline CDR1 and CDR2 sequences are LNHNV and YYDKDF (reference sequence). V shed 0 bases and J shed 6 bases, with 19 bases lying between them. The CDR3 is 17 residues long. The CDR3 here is CATSRDEGGAVADTQYF. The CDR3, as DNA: TGTGCCACCAGCAGAGATGAGGGCGGAGCGGTGGCGGATACGCAGTATTTT.

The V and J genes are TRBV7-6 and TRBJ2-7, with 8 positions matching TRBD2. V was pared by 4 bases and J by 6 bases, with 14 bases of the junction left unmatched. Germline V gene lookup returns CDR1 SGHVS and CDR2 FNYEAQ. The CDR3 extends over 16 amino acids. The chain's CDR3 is CASSSLKRESGIEQYF. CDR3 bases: TGTGCCAGCAGCTCACTCAAGCGGGAGTCGGGCATCGAGCAGTACTTC.

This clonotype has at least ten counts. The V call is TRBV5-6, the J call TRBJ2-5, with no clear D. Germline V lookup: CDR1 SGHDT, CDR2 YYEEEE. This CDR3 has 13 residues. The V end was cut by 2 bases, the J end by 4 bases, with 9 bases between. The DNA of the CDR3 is TGTGCCAGCAGCTTCGACCTACTAGAGACCCAGTACTTC. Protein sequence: CASSFDLLETQYF.

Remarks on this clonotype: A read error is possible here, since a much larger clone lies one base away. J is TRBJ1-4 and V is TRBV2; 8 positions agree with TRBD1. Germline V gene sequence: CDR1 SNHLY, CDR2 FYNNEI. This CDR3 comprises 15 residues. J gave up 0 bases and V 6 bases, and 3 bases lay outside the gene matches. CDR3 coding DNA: TGTGCCAGCAGGGGACAGGCCGCAACTAATGAAAAACTGTTTTTT. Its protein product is CASRGQAATNEKLFF.

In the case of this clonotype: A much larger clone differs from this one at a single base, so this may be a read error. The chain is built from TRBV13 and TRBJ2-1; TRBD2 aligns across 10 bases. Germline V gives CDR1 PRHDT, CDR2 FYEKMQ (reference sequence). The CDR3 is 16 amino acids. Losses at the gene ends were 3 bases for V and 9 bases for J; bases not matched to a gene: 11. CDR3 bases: TGTGCCAGCAGCTTTCCACGCCTAGCGGGAGATAGTGAGCAGTTCTTC. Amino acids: CASSFPRLAGDSEQFF. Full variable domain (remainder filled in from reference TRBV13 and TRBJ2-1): AAGVIQSPRHLIKEKRETATLKCYPIPRHDTVYWYQQGPGQDPQFLISFYEKMQSDKGSIPDRFSAQQFSDYHSELNMSSLELGDSALYFCASSFPRLAGDSEQFFGPGTRLTVL.

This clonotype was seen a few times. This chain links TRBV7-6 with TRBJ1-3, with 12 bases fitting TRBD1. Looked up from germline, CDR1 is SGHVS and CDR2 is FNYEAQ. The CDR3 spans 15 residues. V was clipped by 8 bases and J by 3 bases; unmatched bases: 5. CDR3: CASGGQGALGNTIYF. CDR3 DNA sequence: TGTGCCAGCGGGGGACAGGGGGCACTTGGAAACACCATATATTTT.

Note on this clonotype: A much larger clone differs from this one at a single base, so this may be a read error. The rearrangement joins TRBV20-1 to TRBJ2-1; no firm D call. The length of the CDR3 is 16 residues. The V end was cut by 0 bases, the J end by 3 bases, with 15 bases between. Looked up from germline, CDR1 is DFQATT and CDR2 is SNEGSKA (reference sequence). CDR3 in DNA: TGCAGTGCTAGAGATTTGGGAACGGAGTACTACAATGAGCAGTTCTTC. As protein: CSARDLGTEYYNEQFF.

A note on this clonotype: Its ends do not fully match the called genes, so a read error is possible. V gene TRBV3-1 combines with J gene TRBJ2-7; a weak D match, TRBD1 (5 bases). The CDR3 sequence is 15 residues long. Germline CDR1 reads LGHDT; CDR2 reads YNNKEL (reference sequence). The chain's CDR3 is CASSQDIGAHYEQYF. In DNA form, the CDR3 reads TGTGCCAGTAGCCAAGATATAGGGGCTCACTACGAGCAGTACTTC.

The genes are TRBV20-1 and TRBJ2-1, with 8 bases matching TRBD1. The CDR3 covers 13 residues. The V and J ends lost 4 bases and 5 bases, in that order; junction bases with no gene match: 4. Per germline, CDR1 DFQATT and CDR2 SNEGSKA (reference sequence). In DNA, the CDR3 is TGCAGTGCTATCCTGGACAGGGACAATGAGCAGTTCTTC. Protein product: CSAILDRDNEQFF.

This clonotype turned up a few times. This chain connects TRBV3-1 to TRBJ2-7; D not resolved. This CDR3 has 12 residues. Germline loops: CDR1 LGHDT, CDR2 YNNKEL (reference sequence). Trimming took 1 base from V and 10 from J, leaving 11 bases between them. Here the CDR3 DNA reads TGTGCCAGCAGCCAAGGGGGTGCGATTCAGTACTTC. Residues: CASSQGGAIQYF.

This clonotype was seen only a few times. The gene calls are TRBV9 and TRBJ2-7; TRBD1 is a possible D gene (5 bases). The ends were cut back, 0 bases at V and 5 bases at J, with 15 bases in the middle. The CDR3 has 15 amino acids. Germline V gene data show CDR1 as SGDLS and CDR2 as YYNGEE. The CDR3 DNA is TGTGCCAGCAGCGTAGTGTACAGGAACATCGACGAGCAGTACTTC. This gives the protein CASSVVYRNIDEQYF.

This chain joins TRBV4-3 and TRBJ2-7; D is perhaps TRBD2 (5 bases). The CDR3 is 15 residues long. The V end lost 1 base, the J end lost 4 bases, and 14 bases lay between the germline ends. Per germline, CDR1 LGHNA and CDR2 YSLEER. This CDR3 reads CASSQGRARGYEQYF. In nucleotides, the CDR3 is TGCGCCAGCAGCCAAGGAAGAGCGCGAGGGTACGAGCAGTACTTC.

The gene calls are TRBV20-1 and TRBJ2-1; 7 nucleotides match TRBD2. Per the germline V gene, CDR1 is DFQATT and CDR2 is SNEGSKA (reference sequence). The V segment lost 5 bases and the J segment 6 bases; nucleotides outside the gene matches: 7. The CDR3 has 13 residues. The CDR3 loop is CSAWRGSSNEQFF. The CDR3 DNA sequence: TGCAGTGCTTGGCGGGGGTCTTCCAATGAGCAGTTCTTC.